This T cell receptor (beta chain) was profiled in a study of blood T cell repertoires in COVID-19. Germline values: CDR1 MRHNA, CDR2 SNTAGT. V was pared by 6 bases and J by 4 bases, with 8 bases of the junction left unmatched. There are 15 residues in the CDR3. This clone has only one observation. Some clones are missing from TCRdb's copy, which holds only in-frame ones; the method was immunoSEQ multiplex PCR. The table has approximately 170,000 clones, roughly 81% seen once; the top ten hold 2.5% to 3%. This TCR was recovered from a woman aged 80 or older with COVID-19, enrolled during active disease. Sample: peripheral blood. This chain links TRBV6-4 with TRBJ2-3; TRBD2 aligns across 9 bases. CDR3 sequence reads: CASSRGGADSDTQYF. The CDR3 nucleotides read TGTGCCAGCAGCCGCGGGGGGGCCGACTCAGATACGCAGTATTTT.